Shown below are 27 T cell receptor beta chains from a single sample sequenced in a study of blood T cells in healthy people across ages. The authors ran a second PCR of about 6 to 11 cycles using a sample-barcoded 5' primer and a J-beta primer mix. TCRdb independently ran MiXCR on the 5' RACE reads; one entry per CDR3 protein. The data show 1,500,000 or so distinct CDR3 sequences, 59% seen once. The sample comprised blood. The receptors derive from a man aged 18 to 30 in good health.

V and J are TRBV5-6 and TRBJ2-5; D might be TRBD2 (5 bases). Germline V CDR1 and CDR2: SGHDT, YYEEEE. The V and J ends lost 6 bases and 7 bases respectively, with 13 bases between them. The CDR3 is 12 amino acids. The CDR3 sequence: CASTDEGGTQYF. DNA for the CDR3: TGTGCCAGCACCGATGAGGGCGGGACCCAGTACTTC.

The sample holds a few counts of this clonotype. The chain links TRBV20-1 to TRBJ2-5; tentatively, D is TRBD2 (6 bases). Germline V gives CDR1 DFQATT, CDR2 SNEGSKA (reference sequence). This CDR3 region has 13 residues. V lost 1 base, J lost 5 bases, and 11 bases lay in between. Here the CDR3 reads CSARVGGAETQYF. DNA of the CDR3: TGCAGTGCTAGAGTTGGAGGGGCCGAGACCCAGTACTTC.

This chain's CDR3 is CASRPSGTVGYTF. In DNA, the CDR3 is TGTGCCAGCAGGCCCAGCGGGACGGTCGGCTACACCTTC. The chain recombines TRBV28 with TRBJ1-2, with D maybe TRBD1 (5 bases). CDR1 and CDR2 from the germline V gene are MDHEN and SYDVKM. V was cut by 6 bases and J by 8 bases, with 16 bases left in between. The length of the CDR3 is 13 residues.

J is TRBJ1-1 and V is TRBV5-1, with unresolved D. The CDR3 loop spans 13 amino acids. Deletions cut 0 bases from V and 6 bases from J, with 9 bases between. Germline CDR1 reads SGHRS; CDR2 reads YFSETQ. The DNA for the CDR3 is TGCGCCAGCAGCTTGGTTGAGGGCTCTGAAGCTTTCTTT. Translated: CASSLVEGSEAFF.

CDR3 region: CASSQELPENSYEQYF. The CDR3 DNA is TGCGCCAGCAGCCAAGAATTGCCAGAGAACTCCTACGAGCAGTACTTC. The V and J genes are TRBV4-3 and TRBJ2-7; D gene ambiguous. Per the germline V gene, CDR1 is LGHNA and CDR2 is YSLEER. The CDR3 is made up of 16 amino acids. V was trimmed by 0 bases and J by 0 bases, leaving 12 bases between them.

This clonotype was found a few times. The genes are TRBV27 and TRBJ1-5, with a possible D match to TRBD1 (5 bases). The germline gives CDR1 MNHEY, CDR2 SMNVEV (reference sequence). The CDR3 is 13 amino acids. Trimming left V 3 bases short and J 7 bases short, with 10 bases between. The CDR3 nucleotides are TGTGCCAGCAGTTTTGGGGGAACGCAGCCCCAGCATTTT. This sequence encodes CASSFGGTQPQHF.

V gene TRBV15 combines with J gene TRBJ2-3; no clear D gene. The V gene's germline CDR1 is LNHNV and CDR2 YYDKDF (reference sequence). The length of the CDR3 is 15 residues. The V end lost 5 bases, the J end lost 5 bases, and 17 bases lay between the germline ends. The CDR3 DNA reads TGTGCCACCAGCCCCCTAGGGCTCCTCAGAGATACGCAGTATTTT. It codes for CATSPLGLLRDTQYF. The variable domain in full, completed from reference TRBV15 and TRBJ2-3, reads DAMVIQNPRYQVTQFGKPVTLSCSQTLNHNVMYWYQQKSSQAPKLLFHYYDKDFNNEADTPDNFQSRRPNTSFCFLDIRSPGLGDTAMYLCATSPLGLLRDTQYFGPGTRLTVL.

The chain couples TRBV5-1 to TRBJ1-1; D may be TRBD1 (5 bases). Germline CDR1 and CDR2: SGHRS and YFSETQ. The CDR3 is made up of 18 amino acids. Trimming took off 7 bases at V and 1 base at J, with 26 bases between the two ends. CDR3 sequence (DNA): TGCGCCAGCGTAGTGGGGCAGGACTTTACGGATTCGAACACTGAAGCTTTCTTT. Translated, it gives CASVVGQDFTDSNTEAFF.

The chain recombines TRBV4-3 with TRBJ2-4; D remains unclear. TRBJ2-7 matches the DNA end more closely, so the J call is doubtful. The CDR3 has 15 amino acids. Germline values: CDR1 LGHNA, CDR2 YSLEER. As DNA, the CDR3 is TGCGCCAGCAGCCCCCGAGAAGAAGGGATCGACGAGCAGTACTTC. This encodes CASSPREEGIDEQYF.

For the CDR3, the DNA is TGTGCCAGCAGCTTATCCCGGGACAGCTATGGCTACACCTTC. Encoded protein: CASSLSRDSYGYTF. V usage is TRBV7-9 and J usage is TRBJ1-2; 7 positions match TRBD1. Germline trimming cut 2 bases from V and 4 bases from J; bases unmatched to any gene: 4. CDR1 and CDR2 (germline): SEHNR, FQNEAQ (reference sequence). The CDR3 is 14 residues long.

The CDR3 sequence: CASSALSSGNTIYF. The CDR3 DNA follows: TGTGCCAGCAGTGCTTTGAGCTCTGGAAACACCATATATTTT. The chain employs TRBV25-1 and TRBJ1-3; no clear D gene. CDR1 is MGHDK and CDR2 is SYGVNS in the germline V gene. This CDR3 has 14 amino acids. Between the trimmed V and J ends, which lost 4 bases and 0 bases, there was a span of 7 bases.

The V call is TRBV6-2 or TRBV6-3, the J call TRBJ2-5; 8 bases map to TRBD2. Near its end, the DNA agrees better with TRBJ2-7, so the J call may be wrong. Germline CDR1 is MNHEY and CDR2 is SVGEGT. This CDR3 spans 14 amino acids. CDR3 DNA sequence: TGTGCCAGCAGACGAACAGCGGGGGCCTACGAGCAGTACTTC. This gives the protein CASRRTAGAYEQYF.

This chain links TRBV29-1 with TRBJ2-1; D gene uncertain. The V gene's germline CDR1 is SQVTM and CDR2 ANQGSEA. This CDR3 spans 14 amino acids. V was pared by 4 bases and J by 0 bases, with 10 bases between. CDR3 coding DNA: TGCAGCGTTGCCTCTATCGTCTCCTACAATGAGCAGTTCTTC. Translated: CSVASIVSYNEQFF.

About this clonotype: The junction does not match germline at one end; this may be a read error. The chain is built from TRBV29-1 and TRBJ2-3; 7 bases fit TRBD1. From germline, CDR1 is SQVTM and CDR2 ANQGSEA. This CDR3 is built from 12 residues. The CDR3 region is CSVGDSRDTQYF. The CDR3 bases are TGCAGCGTAGGGGACAGCAGAGATACGCAGTATTTT.

The V call is TRBV7-8, the J call TRBJ2-7, with D possibly being TRBD2 (5 bases). The J call may not be correct, given that the DNA end is closer to TRBJ2-5. The CDR3 loop spans 15 amino acids. Germline-derived CDR1 and CDR2 are SGHVS and FQNEAQ. The CDR3: CASSLGSPPGETQYF. CDR3 DNA: TGTGCCAGCAGCTTAGGGAGTCCGCCGGGGGAGACCCAGTACTTC.

The chain couples TRBV6-2 or TRBV6-3 to TRBJ1-2; D is possibly TRBD1 (5 bases). Trimming removed 3 bases from V and 2 bases from J, with 16 bases in between. The germline gives CDR1 MNHEY, CDR2 SVGEGT. This CDR3 is built from 16 residues. The CDR3: CASSYRPRQSNYGYTF. The CDR3 bases are TGTGCCAGCAGTTATCGTCCTAGACAGTCGAACTATGGCTACACCTTC.

Notes on this clonotype: This is likely a read error, given that the CDR3 carries no conserved phenylalanine or tryptophan at its end. The V gene is TRBV2, the J gene TRBJ2-1; 12 bases align to TRBD2. The CDR3 sequence is 14 residues long. The germline gives CDR1 SNHLY, CDR2 FYNNEI. V lost 6 bases and J lost 8; bases outside the gene matches: 5. The CDR3 coding sequence is TGTGCCAGCAGCTGGACTAGCGGGGTCGATGAGCAGTTCTCC. Protein: CASSWTSGVDEQFS.

The V and J genes are TRBV11-2 and TRBJ1-2, with TRBD1 matching over 9 bases. This CDR3 contains 15 residues. V lost 7 bases to trimming and J lost 4 bases; unmatched junction nucleotides: 10. CDR1 is SGHAT and CDR2 is FQNNGV in the germline V gene. The CDR3 coding sequence is TGTGCCAGCAAAAAGGGAGGACAGGGGACCTATGGCTACACCTTC. Amino acids: CASKKGGQGTYGYTF.

The rearrangement links TRBV2 to TRBJ2-1; 9 bases are shared with TRBD2. The germline V gene has CDR1 SNHLY and CDR2 FYNNEI. With 1 base clipped from V and 5 bases from J, the junction kept 6 bases outside the gene matches. The CDR3 contains 16 residues. The CDR3 DNA is TGTGCCAGCAGTGAAGAGTTAGGACTAGCGAACAATGAGCAGTTCTTC. It translates to CASSEELGLANNEQFF.

This clonotype appeared a few times. The rearrangement uses TRBV4-2 and TRBJ2-5; 14 positions match TRBD2. Germline V gives CDR1 LGHNA, CDR2 YNFKEQ. This CDR3 contains 17 residues. With 0 bases clipped from V and 5 bases from J, the junction kept 5 bases outside the gene matches. The CDR3 DNA follows: TGTGCCAGCAGCCAAGAGGGGACTAGCGGGAGAGGGGAGACCCAGTACTTC. This gives the protein CASSQEGTSGRGETQYF.

The chain carries TRBV19 and TRBJ1-5, with a weak D call TRBD1 (5 bases). CDR1 and CDR2 (germline): LNHDA, SQIVND (reference sequence). This CDR3 has 16 amino acids. V was shortened by 1 base and J by 6 bases, with 16 bases between the two germline ends. The CDR3 bases are TGTGCCAGTAGTATAGGTGGGCAAGTGAGGGGTCAGCCCCAGCATTTT. This gives the protein CASSIGGQVRGQPQHF.

The rearrangement uses TRBV6-5 and TRBJ2-7; 11 bases are a match to TRBD2. This CDR3 is 15 amino acids long. With V trimmed by 5 bases and J by 3 bases, 6 bases remained unmatched. Germline V gene data show CDR1 as MNHEY and CDR2 as SVGAGI. CDR3 region: CASSVIAGGNYEQYF. Here the CDR3 DNA reads TGTGCCAGCAGTGTAATAGCGGGAGGGAACTACGAGCAGTACTTC.

V gene TRBV20-1 combines with J gene TRBJ2-7; 12 positions match TRBD2. Germline CDR1 DFQATT, CDR2 SNEGSKA (reference sequence). The CDR3 has 14 residues. Trimming at V came to 4 bases and at J to 5 bases, leaving 6 bases not matched to a gene. CDR3 bases: TGCAGTGCTACCCTAGCGGGGGGGCCCCACGAGCAGTACTTC. It specifies CSATLAGGPHEQYF.

This chain connects TRBV20-1 to TRBJ2-1, with a possible D match to TRBD2 (5 bases). CDR1 and CDR2 from the germline V gene are DFQATT and SNEGSKA (reference sequence). The CDR3 runs to 14 residues. Trimming removed 3 bases at V and 0 bases at J, with 9 bases between. Here the CDR3 DNA reads TGCAGTGCTAGGAGGGCAGTCTCCTACAATGAGCAGTTCTTC. This sequence encodes CSARRAVSYNEQFF.

This chain uses TRBV4-2 with TRBJ1-2; D is undetermined. Germline CDR1 is LGHNA and CDR2 is YNFKEQ. Trimming left V 3 bases short and J 3 bases short, with 11 bases between. The CDR3 covers 14 residues. The DNA of the CDR3 is TGTGCCAGCAGCCACGCGGGTCAGGACTATGGCTACACCTTC. It encodes CASSHAGQDYGYTF.

V and J are TRBV4-1 and TRBJ1-5; the D is unclear. The CDR3 spans 15 residues. V was shortened by 6 bases and J by 4 bases, with 16 bases between the two germline ends. Germline assignment: CDR1 MGHRA and CDR2 YSYEKL. The CDR3 coding sequence is TGCGCCAGCAGTCTTTCATACGGGGTAAATCAGCCCCAGCATTTT. Protein: CASSLSYGVNQPQHF.

The chain uses TRBV20-1 and TRBJ1-1, with D unresolved. The CDR3 sequence is 11 residues long. Trimming cost V 3 bases and J 6 bases, with 8 bases left between them. The germline CDR1 and CDR2 sequences are DFQATT and SNEGSKA (reference sequence). The CDR3 loop is CSARWRAEAFF. CDR3 nucleotides: TGCAGTGCTAGGTGGAGGGCTGAAGCTTTCTTT.